The 27 T cell receptor beta chains given below trace back to one sample, sequenced in a study of T cell responses to AZD1222 COVID-19 vaccine (dated by TCRdb to about 2021). The time point tag for this specimen amounts to: baseline before first vaccination. According to the study, the label for this sample's treatment or condition signals: meningococcal conjugate vaccine given as trial control. Receptor libraries were prepared by the immunoSEQ multiplex PCR assay. In TCRdb, the immuneACCESS table is reduced to in-frame sequences with V and J assigned. These tables do not hold every clone; where another copy was compared, an unresolved V gene accounts for under half, and the others remain unexplained. The table for this sample lists 200,000 to 250,000 clones; more than 85% of them were counted only once. Clones ranked in the top ten supply around 1% of the sample. Sequencing was performed on peripheral blood, taken on day 0 of MenACWY control vaccination. The receptors come from an adult in good health.

This CDR3 reads CASSSLQSNYGYTF. The CDR3 bases are TGTGCCAGCAGTTCCTTACAGAGTAACTATGGCTACACCTTC. The rearrangement uses TRBV6-6 and TRBJ1-2, with no clear D. The CDR3 contains 14 residues. V dropped 4 bases and J dropped 1 base, with 10 bases sitting between them. Germline V gives CDR1 MNHNY, CDR2 SVGAGI (reference sequence).

The chain combines TRBV6-5 with TRBJ2-3; 9 bases are shared with TRBD1. The CDR3 is 14 residues long. The V gene's germline CDR1 is MNHEY and CDR2 SVGAGI. The V gene end was trimmed by 6 bases and the J gene end by 4 bases; junction bases not matched to a gene: 5. The CDR3 loop is CASRPTGGADTQYF. The CDR3 DNA is TGTGCCAGCAGACCTACAGGGGGCGCAGATACGCAGTATTTT.

This chain connects TRBV10-2 to TRBJ2-7; TRBD1 matches at 12 bases. Unmatched junction bases numbered 28, after V lost 3 bases and J lost 7 bases. CDR3 length: 22 amino acids. Germline CDR1 reads WSHSY; CDR2 reads SAAADI. CDR3 coding DNA: TGCGCCAGCAGTGACCTCCTGGGTGGAGGCGGGACAGGGGGCCGAACGATGTGGGAGCAGTACTTC. Encoded protein: CASSDLLGGGGTGGRTMWEQYF.

J is TRBJ2-1 and V is TRBV3-1 (or the pseudogene TRBV3-2); possibly TRBD1 for D (8 bases). CDR1 and CDR2 from the germline V gene are LGHDT and YNNKEL (reference sequence). The CDR3 runs 13 residues. V shed 4 bases and J shed 14 bases, with 18 bases lying between them. The CDR3 nucleotides read TGTGCCAGCAGCCCGGACAGGGAGGGGGTAAAGTTCTTC. Protein product: CASSPDREGVKFF.

The chain uses TRBV3-1 (or the pseudogene TRBV3-2) and TRBJ1-1; D uncertain. This CDR3 has 15 amino acids. Germline assignment: CDR1 LGHDT and CDR2 YNNKEL (reference sequence). Deletions cut 0 bases from V and 7 bases from J, with 15 bases between. The CDR3 protein is CASSQDLIVGSEAFF. CDR3 DNA: TGTGCCAGCAGCCAAGATCTGATTGTGGGGAGTGAAGCTTTCTTT.

The rearrangement uses TRBV7-6 and TRBJ1-4; D is perhaps TRBD1 (6 bases). The CDR3 runs 14 residues. Trimming stripped 1 base from V and 8 bases from J, with 11 bases between. CDR1 SGHVS and CDR2 FNYEAQ come from the germline V gene. The CDR3 reads CASSLGGLEEKLFF. The CDR3 region has the DNA TGTGCCAGCAGCTTAGGGGGGCTTGAAGAAAAACTGTTTTTT. Full variable domain (missing parts from reference TRBV7-6 and TRBJ1-4): GAGVSQSPRYKVTKRGQDVALRCDPISGHVSLYWYRQALGQGPEFLTYFNYEAQQDKSGLPNDRFSAERPEGSISTLTIQRTEQRDSAMYRCASSLGGLEEKLFFGSGTQLSVL.

V is TRBV7-8 and J is TRBJ1-1, with 7 bases lining up with TRBD1. This CDR3 has 16 residues. Unmatched junction bases numbered 7, after V lost 3 bases and J lost 0 bases. Germline V gene data show CDR1 as SGHVS and CDR2 as FQNEAQ. CDR3 bases: TGTGCCAGCAGCTTGTACAGGGGACGATTGAACACTGAAGCTTTCTTT. This gives the protein CASSLYRGRLNTEAFF.

V is TRBV2 and J is TRBJ2-1; TRBD1 aligns across 8 bases. This CDR3 comprises 14 residues. Trimming cost V 5 bases and J 1 base; bases outside gene matches: 1. Germline CDR1 SNHLY, CDR2 FYNNEI. This CDR3 is CASSWTGSYNEQFF. In DNA form, the CDR3 reads TGTGCCAGCAGTTGGACAGGGTCCTACAATGAGCAGTTCTTC.

This chain connects TRBV18 to TRBJ1-4; D gene unclear. The CDR3 length is 14 residues. Germline-derived CDR1 and CDR2 are KGHSH and LQKENI. V lost 2 bases to trimming and J lost 2 bases, with 6 bases between them. This CDR3 is CASSPSSTNEKLFF. The CDR3 DNA follows: TGTGCCAGCTCACCAAGTTCTACTAATGAAAAACTGTTTTTT.

The genes are TRBV19 and TRBJ2-5; 8 bases line up with TRBD1. The CDR3 totals 17 residues. The trim removed 2 bases at V and 3 bases at J, leaving 11 bases unmatched. The germline gives CDR1 LNHDA, CDR2 SQIVND (reference sequence). This chain's CDR3 is CASSILRQGLGKETQYF. The CDR3 nucleotides are TGTGCCAGTAGTATATTACGACAGGGGTTGGGGAAAGAGACCCAGTACTTC.

This clone has just one count. This chain links TRBV7-2 with TRBJ2-3, with D uncertain. V lost 5 bases, J lost 0 bases, and 6 bases lay in between. The CDR3 has 13 residues. Germline CDR1 SGHTA, CDR2 FQGNSA. DNA of the CDR3: TGTGCCAGCAGCCCGGGCAGCACAGATACGCAGTATTTT. It translates to CASSPGSTDTQYF. Filled out from reference TRBV7-2 and TRBJ2-3, the complete variable domain reads GAGVSQSPSNKVTEKGKDVELRCDPISGHTALYWYRQSLGQGLEFLIYFQGNSAPDKSGLPSDRFSAERTGGSVSTLTIQRTQQEDSAVYLCASSPGSTDTQYFGPGTRLTVL.

V is TRBV7-6 and J is TRBJ1-3, with D unresolved. V was clipped by 5 bases and J by 0 bases, with 11 bases between them. The CDR3 covers 15 residues. Germline V gene lookup returns CDR1 SGHVS and CDR2 FNYEAQ. CDR3 coding DNA: TGTGCCAGCAGCCCCGGAGGATACTCTGGAAACACCATATATTTT. This encodes CASSPGGYSGNTIYF.

The J gene is TRBJ1-2, the V gene TRBV4-1; the D is unclear. CDR1 is MGHRA and CDR2 is YSYEKL in the germline V gene. Trimming took off 1 base at V and 0 bases at J, with 6 bases between the two ends. CDR3 length: 14 amino acids. The CDR3 region is CASSQGGANYGYTF. CDR3 bases: TGCGCCAGCAGCCAAGGCGGAGCTAACTATGGCTACACCTTC.

This chain links TRBV9 with TRBJ1-6; a possible D gene is TRBD1 (5 bases). V was trimmed by 0 bases and J by 6 bases, leaving 10 bases between them. The CDR3 covers 15 residues. Looked up from germline, CDR1 is SGDLS and CDR2 is YYNGEE. The chain's CDR3 is CASSVEGRRNSPLHF. In DNA, the CDR3 is TGTGCCAGCAGCGTAGAGGGGCGCCGTAATTCACCCCTCCACTTT.

The chain employs TRBV13 and TRBJ2-1, with 9 bases lining up with TRBD1. The CDR3 has 17 residues. CDR1 and CDR2 (germline): PRHDT, FYEKMQ (reference sequence). J lost 0 bases, V lost 7 bases, and 10 bases had no gene match. The CDR3 loop reads CASNRDRDSSSYNEQFF. For the CDR3, the DNA is TGTGCCAGCAACCGGGACAGGGACTCGAGCTCCTACAATGAGCAGTTCTTC.

This clone was found once. This chain connects TRBV11-2 to TRBJ1-2; D is unclear. The CDR3 extends over 15 amino acids. Trimming removed 6 bases from V and 7 bases from J, with 21 bases in between. Germline V lookup: CDR1 SGHAT, CDR2 FQNNGV. CDR3: CASSFLGQTTGGYTF. The CDR3 DNA reads as TGTGCCAGCAGTTTTTTAGGGCAGACCACCGGTGGCTACACCTTC.

The V and J genes are TRBV12-3 or TRBV12-4 and TRBJ2-3; D is perhaps TRBD2 (5 bases). V lost 6 bases and J 3 bases, leaving 7 bases between the germline ends. The CDR3 has 12 residues. The CDR3 sequence is CASSGKTDTQYF. The CDR3, as DNA: TGTGCCAGCAGCGGGAAGACAGATACGCAGTATTTT.

V and J are TRBV3-1 (or the pseudogene TRBV3-2) and TRBJ2-5; tentative D call: TRBD2 (5 bases). The germline V gene has CDR1 LGHDT and CDR2 YNNKEL (reference sequence). CDR3 size: 14 residues. V lost 3 bases, J lost 5 bases, and 13 bases lay in between. The CDR3 sequence is CASSQVWRWETQYF. CDR3 bases: TGTGCCAGCAGCCAGGTGTGGAGGTGGGAGACCCAGTACTTC.

The chain has TRBV11-2 and TRBJ1-4; tentative D call: TRBD1 (5 bases). Between the trimmed V and J ends, which lost 4 bases and 3 bases, there was a span of 18 bases. Looked up from germline, CDR1 is SGHAT and CDR2 is FQNNGV. This CDR3 is built from 17 residues. The CDR3 loop is CASSSSSGGRSNEKLFF. CDR3 bases: TGTGCCAGCAGCTCTAGTAGCGGGGGAAGGTCTAATGAAAAACTGTTTTTT.

The V and J genes are TRBV12-3 or TRBV12-4 and TRBJ2-5; unclear D gene. The CDR3 contains 13 residues. Trimming took 2 bases from V and 5 from J, leaving 9 bases between them. This CDR3 is CASSLLGQETQYF. For the CDR3, the DNA is TGTGCCAGCAGTTTATTAGGGCAGGAGACCCAGTACTTC.

This clone occurred once. The genes are TRBV18 and TRBJ1-2; 9 bases are a match to TRBD1. Looked up from germline, CDR1 is KGHSH and CDR2 is LQKENI. Trimming took 3 bases from V and 3 from J; bases not matched to a gene: 11. The CDR3 length is 17 residues. CDR3 sequence: CASSPYGQGREDYGYTF. CDR3 DNA sequence: TGTGCCAGCTCACCCTATGGACAGGGGAGAGAAGACTATGGCTACACCTTC.

V usage is TRBV7-9 and J usage is TRBJ1-1; a possible D gene is TRBD1 (5 bases). The CDR3 runs to 12 residues. V lost 2 bases and J 5 bases, leaving 6 bases between the germline ends. Germline CDR1 and CDR2: SEHNR and FQNEAQ (reference sequence). This chain's CDR3 is CASSLSGTEAFF. In nucleotides, the CDR3 is TGTGCCAGCAGCTTATCAGGGACTGAAGCTTTCTTT.

The rearrangement joins TRBV5-4 to TRBJ1-4; possibly TRBD1 for D (5 bases). V shed 2 bases and J shed 3 bases, with 20 bases lying between them. The CDR3 extends over 18 amino acids. Germline CDR1 and CDR2: SGHNT and YYREEE (reference sequence). CDR3 DNA: TGTGCCAGCAGCTTTGACCCTCAATGGGGGAGGTCTAATGAAAAACTGTTTTTT. Its protein product is CASSFDPQWGRSNEKLFF.

The CDR3 nucleotides are TGTGCCAGCATATCCAGCATGAACACTGAAGCTTTCTTT. It is translated as CASISSMNTEAFF. V and J are TRBV6-5 and TRBJ1-1; D not certain. CDR1 and CDR2 (germline): MNHEY, SVGAGI. Between the trimmed V and J ends, which lost 7 bases and 0 bases, there was a span of 9 bases. The CDR3 is 13 amino acids.

V usage is TRBV11-3 and J usage is TRBJ1-1; D is unresolved. Trimming shortened V by 0 bases and J by 10 bases, and 12 bases separated the two germline ends. Germline CDR1 is SGHNT and CDR2 is YENEEA. The CDR3 totals 13 residues. The CDR3 loop is CASSLEPDERAFF. The DNA of the CDR3 is TGTGCCAGCAGCTTAGAACCGGATGAACGAGCTTTCTTT.

This clone was counted a single time. J is TRBJ2-6 and V is TRBV7-2, with D tentatively TRBD1 (6 bases). CDR3 size: 16 residues. V gave up 5 bases and J gave up 2 bases, with 13 bases separating them. Per germline, CDR1 SGHTA and CDR2 FQGNSA. The CDR3 loop is CASSRTGTPGANVLTF. Here the CDR3 DNA reads TGTGCCAGCAGCCGGACCGGGACACCTGGGGCCAACGTCCTGACTTTC.

The chain couples TRBV27 to TRBJ1-5, with D perhaps TRBD1 (6 bases). The CDR3 loop spans 14 amino acids. Germline V gives CDR1 MNHEY, CDR2 SMNVEV (reference sequence). The V end was cut by 4 bases, the J end by 3 bases, with 10 bases between. In nucleotides, the CDR3 is TGTGCCAGCAGTTCACGACAGGACAATCAGCCCCAGCATTTT. Translated: CASSSRQDNQPQHF.